Listed here are 21 T cell receptor beta chains from one sample, sequenced in a study of shared clonotypes between healthy human individuals (dated by TCRdb to the early 2020s). Library generation was performed with the immunoSEQ multiplex PCR assay. TCRdb holds this immuneACCESS table with in-frame rearrangements only. Some clones are missing; in checked studies, unresolved V genes explain under half, and the rest has no known cause. The sample has approximately 1,500,000 clones on record, 95% to 97% of them singletons. 1.2% of the sample is in the top ten clones. Sequencing used naive CD4+ T cells sorted from blood. Sample cell subset or site, as interpreted from the label and publication: CD45RA+ positively selected. These receptors all stem from a man aged 25-40 years in good health.

The V call is TRBV14, the J call TRBJ1-2; TRBD1 might be the D (6 bases). V gave up 1 base and J gave up 6 bases, with 21 bases separating them. The CDR3 totals 17 residues. The germline V gene has CDR1 SGHDN and CDR2 FVKESK. In nucleotides, the CDR3 is TGTGCCAGCAGCCAAGTTCACGTCGGGCAGGGGAGCGATGGCTACACCTTC. It translates to CASSQVHVGQGSDGYTF. Combining the CDR3 with reference TRBV14 and TRBJ1-2 gives the whole variable domain EAGVTQFPSHSVIEKGQTVTLRCDPISGHDNLYWYRRVMGKEIKFLLHFVKESKQDESGMPNNRFLAERTGGTYSTLKVQPAELEDSGVYFCASSQVHVGQGSDGYTFGSGTRLTVV.

J is TRBJ2-1 and V is TRBV5-4; 9 bases are a match to TRBD2. The CDR3 extends over 16 amino acids. Trimming at V came to 6 bases and at J to 6 bases, leaving 13 bases not matched to a gene. Germline values: CDR1 SGHNT, CDR2 YYREEE (reference sequence). The CDR3 region is CASTAGRAGGSNEQFF. The CDR3 nucleotides read TGTGCCAGCACAGCTGGTCGGGCGGGAGGGAGCAATGAGCAGTTCTTC.

The CDR3 DNA sequence: TGTGCCAGCAGGCCGGGACTAGGAGTCTACGAGCAGTACTTC. It specifies CASRPGLGVYEQYF. The chain recombines TRBV2 with TRBJ2-7, with 8 bases fitting TRBD2. Trimming removed 6 bases from V and 3 bases from J; junction bases left unmatched: 7. This CDR3 has 14 residues. Germline assignment: CDR1 SNHLY and CDR2 FYNNEI.

This clone was observed once. This chain joins TRBV27 and TRBJ2-3; D perhaps matches TRBD1 (5 bases). Germline CDR1 MNHEY, CDR2 SMNVEV (reference sequence). Trimming cost V 2 bases and J 6 bases, with 15 bases left between them. CDR3 length: 15 amino acids. CDR3 loop: CASSLRRSKGDTQYF. Here the CDR3 DNA reads TGTGCCAGCAGTTTAAGGCGGTCCAAGGGGGATACGCAGTATTTT.

This chain joins TRBV12-5 and TRBJ2-1; D remains ambiguous. V was pared by 4 bases and J by 2 bases, with 12 bases between. CDR3 length: 15 residues. The germline V gene encodes CDR1 LGHNT and CDR2 FRNRAP. Written as DNA, the CDR3 is TGTGCTAGTGGTTCCGACGGTAGGCCCTACAATGAGCAGTTCTTC. Its protein is CASGSDGRPYNEQFF. Filled out from reference TRBV12-5 and TRBJ2-1, the complete variable domain reads DARVTQTPRHKVTEMGQEVTMRCQPILGHNTVFWYRQTMMQGLELLAYFRNRAPLDDSGMPKDRFSAEMPDATLATLKIQPSEPRDSAVYFCASGSDGRPYNEQFFGPGTRLTVL.

CDR3 in DNA: TGTGCCAGCAGTTTCTCGGTGCAGGGTCTGGAAAAACTGTTTTTT. Encoded protein: CASSFSVQGLEKLFF. V is TRBV27 and J is TRBJ1-4; tentative D call: TRBD1 (5 bases). V gave up 3 bases and J gave up 8 bases, with 16 bases separating them. The CDR3 runs 15 residues. The germline gives CDR1 MNHEY, CDR2 SMNVEV (reference sequence).

The J gene is TRBJ1-2, the V gene TRBV5-4; D is ambiguous. Germline CDR1 and CDR2: SGHNT and YYREEE (reference sequence). CDR3 size: 15 residues. The V end was cut by 0 bases, the J end by 5 bases, with 14 bases between. The CDR3 DNA reads as TGTGCCAGCAGCTTGGAGGTTGGGCAGACGTATGGCTACACCTTC. Translation gives CASSLEVGQTYGYTF.

This chain joins TRBV18 and TRBJ2-3; the match to TRBD1 covers 7 bases. This CDR3 is 16 amino acids long. Trimming took 5 bases from V and 3 from J; bases not matched to a gene: 11. From germline, CDR1 is KGHSH and CDR2 LQKENI. The CDR3 nucleotides are TGTGCCAGCTCAGCAAAGACAGGGTTCACGACAGATACGCAGTATTTT. As protein: CASSAKTGFTTDTQYF.

The chain carries TRBV11-2 and TRBJ2-1; D is perhaps TRBD2 (6 bases). CDR1 is SGHAT, CDR2 FQNNGV, per germline. Trimming stripped 2 bases from V and 0 bases from J, with 11 bases between. This CDR3 spans 16 amino acids. DNA of the CDR3: TGTGCCAGCAGCTTACACGGGGGAGGCTCCTACAATGAGCAGTTCTTC. Its translation is CASSLHGGGSYNEQFF.

The genes are TRBV19 and TRBJ2-4, with D unclear. The germline CDR1 and CDR2 sequences are LNHDA and SQIVND (reference sequence). Trimming cost V 1 base and J 10 bases, with 5 bases left between them. The length of the CDR3 is 11 residues. Here the CDR3 DNA reads TGTGCCAGTAGTATAGGACCAATTCAGTACTTC. Translation: CASSIGPIQYF.

V gene TRBV18 combines with J gene TRBJ2-5; 9 bases are a match to TRBD1. Looked up from germline, CDR1 is KGHSH and CDR2 is LQKENI. Trimming removed 1 base from V and 5 bases from J; junction bases left unmatched: 5. This CDR3 is built from 15 residues. CDR3 in amino acids: CASSPLQGAIETQYF. CDR3 nucleotides: TGTGCCAGCTCACCACTACAGGGGGCTATCGAGACCCAGTACTTC.

J is TRBJ2-5 and V is TRBV5-4; 7 nucleotides match TRBD1. This CDR3 comprises 16 residues. With V trimmed by 0 bases and J by 2 bases, 7 bases remained unmatched. Per the germline V gene, CDR1 is SGHNT and CDR2 is YYREEE (reference sequence). DNA of the CDR3: TGTGCCAGCAGCTTGGCAGGTAGGGGGCGGCAAGAGACCCAGTACTTC. The encoded protein is CASSLAGRGRQETQYF. Full variable domain (missing parts from reference TRBV5-4 and TRBJ2-5): ETGVTQSPTHLIKTRGQQVTLRCSSQSGHNTVSWYQQALGQGPQFIFQYYREEENGRGNFPPRFSGLQFPNYSSELNVNALELDDSALYLCASSLAGRGRQETQYFGPGTRLLVL.

The CDR3 DNA reads TGTGCCTGGAGAAGACCGGGACTAGCGTCCGGGGAGCTGTTTTTT. This encodes CAWRRPGLASGELFF. The chain recombines TRBV30 with TRBJ2-2; 10 bases agree with TRBD2. The CDR3 extends over 15 amino acids. The V gene's germline CDR1 is GTSNPN and CDR2 SVGIG (reference sequence). The ends lost 3 bases at V and 6 bases at J; junction bases unmatched: 7.

The V call is TRBV6-5, the J call TRBJ2-3, with 8 positions matching TRBD1. The CDR3 totals 15 residues. After removal of 6 bases from V and 1 base from J, the junction contained 6 bases not matched to a gene. CDR1 and CDR2 (germline): MNHEY, SVGAGI. CDR3 residues: CASSTGQGGTDTQYF. The DNA for the CDR3 is TGTGCCAGCAGCACTGGACAGGGAGGCACAGATACGCAGTATTTT.

Remarks on this clone: At the DNA level, this CDR3 is encoded by other sequences in the same sample as well. CDR3 nucleotide sequence: TGTGCCTGGCGGGGACAAAACACCGGGGAGCTGTTTTTT. It specifies CAWRGQNTGELFF. V usage is TRBV30 and J usage is TRBJ2-2; D possibly corresponds to TRBD1 (6 bases). The CDR3 loop spans 13 amino acids. Germline V gives CDR1 GTSNPN, CDR2 SVGIG (reference sequence). The ends were cut back, 5 bases at V and 2 bases at J, with 9 bases in the middle.

This clone was seen a single time. This sequence joins TRBV10-3 and TRBJ1-4; TRBD1 matches at 12 bases. In germline, CDR1 is ENHRY, CDR2 SYGVKD. This CDR3 is built from 15 residues. The J segment lost 10 bases and the V segment lost 3 bases, leaving 6 bases of the junction unmatched. The CDR3 DNA reads as TGTGCCATCAGTGAACGGGACAGGGGGCCTGGAAAACTGTTTTTT. This encodes CAISERDRGPGKLFF.

This clone appeared once. The CDR3 loop reads CASSLDRGRGLRMNTEAFF. The CDR3 DNA is TGTGCCAGCAGCTTAGATAGGGGCCGGGGTTTGCGTATGAACACTGAAGCTTTCTTT. The V and J genes are TRBV7-2 and TRBJ1-1; maybe TRBD1 (5 bases). CDR1 and CDR2 from the germline V gene are SGHTA and FQGNSA. The CDR3 is made up of 19 amino acids. The germline V and J ends were trimmed by 1 base and 0 bases, with 21 bases remaining between them.

The gene calls are TRBV29-1 and TRBJ2-7; unclear D gene. Deletions cut 7 bases from V and 4 bases from J, with 11 bases between. The CDR3 consists of 11 residues. Germline V gene lookup returns CDR1 SQVTM and CDR2 ANQGSEA. The CDR3 DNA follows: TGCAGCGGGACGACTGTGTACGAGCAGTACTTC. The encoded protein is CSGTTVYEQYF.

This sequence joins TRBV2 and TRBJ1-4; unclear D gene. V lost 6 bases, J lost 6 bases, and 17 bases lay in between. Germline V CDR1 and CDR2: SNHLY, FYNNEI. This CDR3 contains 15 residues. This CDR3 is CASRQIGSRDEKLFF. The CDR3 bases are TGTGCCAGCAGACAAATCGGTAGTAGGGATGAAAAACTGTTTTTT.

The chain combines TRBV7-6 with TRBJ2-3; TRBD2 agrees at 9 bases. The trim removed 5 bases at V and 0 bases at J, leaving 6 bases unmatched. Germline-derived CDR1 and CDR2 are SGHVS and FNYEAQ. This CDR3 region has 16 residues. CDR3 sequence (DNA): TGTGCCAGCAGCCTAGGACTAGCGAGTAGCACAGATACGCAGTATTTT. Translating it yields CASSLGLASSTDTQYF.

The CDR3 region is CASSIETWSGRLYEQYF. CDR3 nucleotide sequence: TGTGCCAGCAGCATAGAAACCTGGAGCGGGAGGCTCTACGAGCAGTACTTC. The rearrangement uses TRBV7-8 and TRBJ2-7; 9 nucleotides line up with TRBD2. J lost 3 bases, V lost 5 bases, and 14 bases had no gene match. Germline values: CDR1 SGHVS, CDR2 FQNEAQ. The length of the CDR3 is 17 residues.